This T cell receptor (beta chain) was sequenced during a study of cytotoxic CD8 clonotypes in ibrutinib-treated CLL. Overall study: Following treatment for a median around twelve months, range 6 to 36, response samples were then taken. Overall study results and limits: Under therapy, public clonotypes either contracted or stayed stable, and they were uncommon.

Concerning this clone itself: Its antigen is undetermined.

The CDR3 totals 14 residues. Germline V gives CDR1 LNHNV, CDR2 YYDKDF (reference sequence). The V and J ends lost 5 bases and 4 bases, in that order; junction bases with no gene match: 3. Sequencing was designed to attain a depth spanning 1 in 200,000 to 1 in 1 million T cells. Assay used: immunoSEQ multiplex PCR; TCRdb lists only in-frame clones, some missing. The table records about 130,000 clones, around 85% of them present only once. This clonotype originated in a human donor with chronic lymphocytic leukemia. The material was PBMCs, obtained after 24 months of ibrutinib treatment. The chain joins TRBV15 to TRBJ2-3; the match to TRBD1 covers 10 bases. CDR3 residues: CATSRGQGADTQYF. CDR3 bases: TGTGCCACCAGCCGCGGACAGGGGGCAGATACGCAGTATTTT.